This T cell receptor beta chain was recorded in a study of cytomegalovirus exposure and HLA in healthy donors. V was cut by 0 bases and J by 4 bases, with 14 bases left in between. The CDR3 loop spans 16 amino acids. Germline V gives CDR1 SGDLS, CDR2 YYNGEE. In the PCR, 60 Vbeta and 13 Jbeta primers were used. Profiled with immunoSEQ multiplex PCR; TCRdb holds only in-frame clones, not every one. This sample carries 250,000 to 350,000 clones, around 86% of them seen once, and the ten largest clones take about 4%. This TCR came from a man in his forties in good health and CMV-seropositive. V usage is TRBV9 and J usage is TRBJ1-3; weak D call: TRBD1 (5 bases). Sequenced sample: PBMCs. CDR3 nucleotide sequence: TGTGCCAGCAGCGTAGGTTGGAGGGGATACGGAAACACCATATATTTT. Its translation is CASSVGWRGYGNTIYF.